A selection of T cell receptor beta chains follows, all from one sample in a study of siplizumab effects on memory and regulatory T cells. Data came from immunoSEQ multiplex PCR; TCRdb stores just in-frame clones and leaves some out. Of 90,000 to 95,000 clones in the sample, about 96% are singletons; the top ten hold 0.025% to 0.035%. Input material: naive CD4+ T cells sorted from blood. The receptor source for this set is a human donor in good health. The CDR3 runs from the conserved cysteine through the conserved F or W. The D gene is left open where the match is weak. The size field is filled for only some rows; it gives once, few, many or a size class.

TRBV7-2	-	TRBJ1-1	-	CASSISTGVEAFF	TGTGCCAGCAGCATCTCGACGGGAGTTGAAGCTTTCTTT
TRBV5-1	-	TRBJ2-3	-	CASSLGSTDTQYF	TGCGCCAGCAGCTTGGGCAGCACAGATACGCAGTATTTT
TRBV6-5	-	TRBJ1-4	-	CASSYSAGRGEKLFF	TGTGCCAGCAGTTACTCAGCAGGCAGGGGTGAAAAACTGTTTTTT
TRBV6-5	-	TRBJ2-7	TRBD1	CASSYLTGDEQYF	TGTGCCAGCAGTTACCTGACAGGGGACGAGCAGTACTTC
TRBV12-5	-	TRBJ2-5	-	CASGVDGETQYF	TGTGCTAGTGGTGTTGACGGAGAGACCCAGTACTTC
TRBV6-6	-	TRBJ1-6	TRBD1	CASSSIRDRGSPLHF	TGTGCCAGCAGTTCGATCCGGGACAGGGGATCACCCCTCCACTTT
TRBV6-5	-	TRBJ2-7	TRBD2	CASSYSEAGTYEQYF	TGTGCCAGCAGTTACTCTGAAGCGGGGACTTACGAGCAGTACTTC
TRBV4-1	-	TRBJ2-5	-	CASSFRGLALETQYF	TGCGCCAGCAGCTTTAGGGGGCTAGCGCTGGAGACCCAGTACTTC
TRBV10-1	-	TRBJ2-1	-	CASSETPGTGKFF	TGCGCCAGCAGTGAGACACCCGGGACCGGAAAGTTCTTC
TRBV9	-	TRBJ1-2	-	CASSARTYAGRLTGTEGEFIGYTF	TGTGCCAGCAGCGCCCGGACTTACGCGGGACGCCTAACCGGGACGGAAGGCGAGTTTATTGGCTACACCTTC
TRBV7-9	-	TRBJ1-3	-	CASSLGGSGNTIYF	TGTGCCAGCAGCTTAGGGGGTTCTGGAAACACCATATATTTT
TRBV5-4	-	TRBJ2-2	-	CASSLMSRGTGELFF	TGTGCCAGCAGCTTGATGAGCCGGGGGACCGGGGAGCTGTTTTTT
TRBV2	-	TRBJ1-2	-	CASSLQGSNYGYTF	TGTGCCAGCAGCTTACAGGGATCTAACTATGGCTACACCTTC
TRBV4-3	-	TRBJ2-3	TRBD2	CASSQQRGNTDTQYF	TGCGCCAGCAGCCAACAGCGGGGGAACACAGATACGCAGTATTTT
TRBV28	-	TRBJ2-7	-	CASSPPVGVGEQYF	TGTGCCAGCAGTCCCCCCGTTGGGGTAGGCGAGCAGTACTTC
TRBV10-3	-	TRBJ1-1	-	CAISVQDLNTEAFF	TGTGCCATCAGTGTGCAGGATTTGAACACTGAAGCTTTCTTT
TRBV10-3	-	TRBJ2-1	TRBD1	CAISELGTGAVEQFF	TGTGCCATCAGTGAGCTAGGGACAGGGGCAGTTGAGCAGTTCTTC
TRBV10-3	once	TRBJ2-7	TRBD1	CAISATGAWEQYF	TGTGCCATCAGTGCTACAGGGGCCTGGGAGCAGTACTTC
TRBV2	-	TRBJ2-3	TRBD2	CASRPKGLAVDTQYF	TGTGCCAGCAGGCCGAAGGGACTAGCAGTAGATACGCAGTATTTT
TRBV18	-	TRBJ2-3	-	CASSDGAVSTDTQYF	TGTGCCAGCTCCGACGGCGCTGTTAGCACAGATACGCAGTATTTT
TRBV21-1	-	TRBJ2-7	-	CASSKGQGVVDEQYF	TGTGCCAGCAGCAAGGGACAGGGGGTAGTTGACGAGCAGTACTTC
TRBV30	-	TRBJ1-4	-	CAWSLLGGPQGEKLFF	TGTGCCTGGAGTTTGCTGGGAGGGCCCCAGGGGGAAAAACTGTTTTTT
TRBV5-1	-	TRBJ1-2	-	CASSLSTANYGYTF	TGCGCCAGCAGCTTGTCGACAGCTAACTATGGCTACACCTTC
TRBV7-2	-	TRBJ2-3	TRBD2	CASSLGRGGDTQYF	TGTGCCAGCAGCTTAGGGCGGGGGGGAGATACGCAGTATTTT
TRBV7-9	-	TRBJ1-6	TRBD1	CASSIMTGGYSPLHF	TGTGCCAGCAGTATTATGACAGGGGGGTATTCACCCCTCCACTTT
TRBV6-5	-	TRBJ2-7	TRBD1	CASARTGSYEQYF	TGTGCCAGCGCCCGGACAGGGTCCTACGAGCAGTACTTC
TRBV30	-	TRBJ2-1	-	CAWSLPNYSWALNEQFF	TGTGCCTGGAGTCTCCCTAACTATTCTTGGGCTCTAAATGAGCAGTTCTTC
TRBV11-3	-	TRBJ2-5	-	CASSPRAGAGETQYF	TGTGCCAGCAGCCCCCGGGCGGGGGCTGGGGAGACCCAGTACTTC
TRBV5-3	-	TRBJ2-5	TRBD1	CARSLAGTGPETQYF	TGTGCCAGAAGCTTGGCCGGGACAGGGCCGGAGACCCAGTACTTC
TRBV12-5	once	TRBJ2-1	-	CASGPSSPSREQFF	TGTGCTAGTGGTCCCTCTAGTCCGTCACGGGAGCAGTTCTTC
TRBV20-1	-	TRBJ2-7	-	CSASKGGEQYF	TGCAGTGCTAGCAAAGGGGGGGAGCAGTACTTC
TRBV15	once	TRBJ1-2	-	CATSNANYGYTF	TGTGCCACCAGCAACGCCAACTATGGCTACACCTTC
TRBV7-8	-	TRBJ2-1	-	CASSFVHYNEQFF	TGTGCCAGCAGCTTTGTCCACTACAATGAGCAGTTCTTC
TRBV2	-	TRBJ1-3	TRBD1	CASSQQGAGNTIYF	TGTGCCAGCAGTCAACAGGGGGCTGGAAACACCATATATTTT
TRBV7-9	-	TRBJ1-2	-	CASSLGNPNYGYTF	TGTGCCAGCAGCTTAGGTAATCCTAACTATGGCTACACCTTC
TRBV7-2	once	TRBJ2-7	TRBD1	CASSTQGQGSDEQYF	TGTGCCAGCAGCACACAGGGACAGGGGTCAGACGAGCAGTACTTC
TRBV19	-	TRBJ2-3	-	CATTDSLYTDTQYF	TGTGCCACAACGGACAGCCTTTACACAGATACGCAGTATTTT
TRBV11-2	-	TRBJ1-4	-	CASSLVLGFEKLFF	TGTGCCAGCAGCTTAGTCCTTGGGTTTGAAAAACTGTTTTTT
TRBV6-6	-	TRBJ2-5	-	CASSWTAVQETQYF	TGTGCCAGCAGCTGGACAGCGGTCCAAGAGACCCAGTACTTC
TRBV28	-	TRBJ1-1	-	CASSLGAYTEAFF	TGTGCCAGCAGTTTAGGAGCCTACACTGAAGCTTTCTTT
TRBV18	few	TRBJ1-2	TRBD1	CASSPLGQGGEGYTF	TGTGCCAGCTCACCACTGGGACAGGGAGGAGAGGGCTACACCTTC
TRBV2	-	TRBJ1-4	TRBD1	CASNLQGANEKLFF	TGTGCCAGCAATCTACAGGGGGCGAATGAAAAACTGTTTTTT
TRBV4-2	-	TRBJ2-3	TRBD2	CASSQDASGGATDTQYF	TGTGCCAGCAGCCAAGATGCCAGCGGGGGGGCCACAGATACGCAGTATTTT
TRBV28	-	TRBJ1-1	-	CASSLLVVPNTEAFF	TGTGCCAGCAGTTTATTGGTGGTCCCCAACACTGAAGCTTTCTTT